These 23 T cell receptor beta chains came from one sample sequenced in a study of blood T cell repertoires in COVID-19. Clones were read by immunoSEQ multiplex PCR, and TCRdb kept only the in-frame ones, dropping some. The sample has over 200,000 clones; about 90% are singletons. The sequenced material came from PBMCs or T cells enriched from blood (not recorded which). The receptors were gathered from a woman aged 50 to 60 in a cohort exposed to, infected with or recovered from COVID-19 (not recorded which).

V is TRBV2 and J is TRBJ1-5; 9 bases fit TRBD1. The CDR3 consists of 14 residues. The germline V gene encodes CDR1 SNHLY and CDR2 FYNNEI. V lost 6 bases, J lost 7 bases, and 7 bases stayed unmatched. CDR3 protein: CASRETGGEQPQHF. CDR3 nucleotides: TGTGCCAGCAGGGAAACAGGGGGCGAACAGCCCCAGCATTTT.

The chain employs TRBV4-1 and TRBJ1-2, with unresolved D. This CDR3 spans 15 amino acids. V lost 1 base and J lost 7, with 16 bases in between. Per the germline V gene, CDR1 is MGHRA and CDR2 is YSYEKL. This chain's CDR3 is CASSQAVGVERGYTF. CDR3 nucleotides: TGCGCCAGCAGCCAAGCGGTCGGGGTGGAGCGTGGCTACACCTTC.

CDR3 sequence: CASSLLPDRNTEAFF. CDR3 coding DNA: TGTGCCAGCAGCTTGCTCCCTGACAGAAACACTGAAGCTTTCTTT. The genes are TRBV5-5 and TRBJ1-1; possibly TRBD1 for D (5 bases). In germline, CDR1 is SGHKS, CDR2 YYEKEE (reference sequence). V lost 1 base, J lost 2 bases, and 12 bases lay in between. The CDR3 is made up of 15 amino acids.

This clone was seen once. The J gene is TRBJ2-7, the V gene TRBV5-1; 8 bases agree with TRBD2. The germline V gene encodes CDR1 SGHRS and CDR2 YFSETQ. The CDR3 is made up of 15 amino acids. J gave up 4 bases and V 5 bases, and 11 bases lay outside the gene matches. The CDR3 DNA is TGCGCCAGCAGTCCTGATGGCGGGGGGCAATACGAGCAGTACTTC. Amino acid sequence: CASSPDGGGQYEQYF.

This sequence joins TRBV4-1 and TRBJ2-7; 9 bases fit TRBD1. Germline CDR1 is MGHRA and CDR2 is YSYEKL. There are 16 residues in the CDR3. Losses at the gene ends were 1 base for V and 4 bases for J; bases not matched to a gene: 8. The CDR3 spells CASSQAAQGAQYEQYF. DNA for the CDR3: TGCGCCAGCAGCCAAGCAGCACAGGGGGCACAGTACGAGCAGTACTTC.

The rearrangement links TRBV6-6 to TRBJ2-1; 7 positions agree with TRBD1. CDR3 length: 13 residues. V dropped 5 bases and J dropped 9; count of bases not matched to a gene: 7. Germline-derived CDR1 and CDR2 are MNHNY and SVGAGI (reference sequence). The CDR3 region has the DNA TGTGCCAGCAGTCAACAGGGGTGGGTTGAGCAGTTCTTC. Protein: CASSQQGWVEQFF.

This chain joins TRBV2 and TRBJ1-5, with D possibly matching TRBD1 (5 bases). CDR3 size: 14 residues. V was pared by 2 bases and J by 7 bases, with 12 bases between. In germline, CDR1 is SNHLY, CDR2 FYNNEI. CDR3 residues: CASSERGSGQPQHF. For the CDR3, the DNA is TGTGCCAGCAGTGAAAGGGGCTCCGGGCAGCCCCAGCATTTT.

The chain has TRBV6-5 and TRBJ2-2; 7 bases align to TRBD2. Germline V gene lookup returns CDR1 MNHEY and CDR2 SVGAGI. The trim removed 0 bases at V and 7 bases at J, leaving 5 bases unmatched. The CDR3 loop spans 15 amino acids. CDR3 sequence: CASSYSPSGNGELFF. DNA of the CDR3: TGTGCCAGCAGTTACTCCCCTAGCGGTAACGGGGAGCTGTTTTTT.

The genes are TRBV19 and TRBJ2-1, with D maybe TRBD2 (6 bases). The CDR3 runs to 14 residues. The germline gives CDR1 LNHDA, CDR2 SQIVND (reference sequence). V lost 6 bases and J lost 2, with 11 bases in between. CDR3 protein: CASSLRGTYNEQFF. Here the CDR3 DNA reads TGTGCCAGTAGCCTACGGGGGACCTACAATGAGCAGTTCTTC.

As regards this clone: Other nucleotide sequences in the sample specify the same CDR3. The chain links TRBV7-2 to TRBJ2-5; D might be TRBD2 (6 bases). The length of the CDR3 is 14 residues. Germline CDR1 SGHTA, CDR2 FQGNSA. Trimming took 2 bases from V and 1 from J, leaving 8 bases between them. CDR3 region: CASSLMGGQETQYF. Written as DNA, the CDR3 is TGTGCCAGCAGCTTAATGGGGGGCCAAGAGACCCAGTACTTC.

The chain joins TRBV11-3 to TRBJ2-1; D not certain. The germline V and J ends were trimmed by 2 bases and 9 bases, with 11 bases remaining between them. CDR1 is SGHNT, CDR2 YENEEA, per germline. The CDR3 runs to 13 residues. The CDR3 loop reads CASSLTYLGEQFF. CDR3 coding DNA: TGTGCCAGCAGCTTAACCTATCTCGGTGAGCAGTTCTTC.

The chain joins TRBV4-1 to TRBJ2-1, with D possibly TRBD1 on 5 matching bases. The CDR3 sequence is 15 residues long. The germline gives CDR1 MGHRA, CDR2 YSYEKL. The ends were cut back, 1 base at V and 8 bases at J, with 15 bases in the middle. The CDR3 DNA reads TGCGCCAGCAGCCAAGGGCAGGGTTCGTGGGATGAGCAGTTCTTC. Translated, it gives CASSQGQGSWDEQFF.

V is TRBV7-2 and J is TRBJ2-5, with 10 bases fitting TRBD2. The germline V gene encodes CDR1 SGHTA and CDR2 FQGNSA. J gave up 5 bases and V 1 base, and 16 bases lay outside the gene matches. This CDR3 has 19 residues. Written as DNA, the CDR3 is TGTGCCAGCAGCTTAGAGTTCACCCTCAGCGGGGGGGCCGGGGAGACCCAGTACTTC. This codes for CASSLEFTLSGGAGETQYF.

The genes are TRBV30 and TRBJ2-3, with D unresolved. The length of the CDR3 is 13 residues. Trimming left V 4 bases short and J 1 base short, with 9 bases between. The germline CDR1 and CDR2 sequences are GTSNPN and SVGIG (reference sequence). This CDR3 reads CAWTFFRTDTQYF. Here the CDR3 DNA reads TGTGCCTGGACCTTTTTTCGCACAGATACGCAGTATTTT.

CDR3 coding DNA: TGTGCCAGCACCACCGTCCGGGGGGAGACCCAGTACTTC. Protein product: CASTTVRGETQYF. The chain employs TRBV7-2 and TRBJ2-5; D is possibly TRBD2 (6 bases). V lost 7 bases and J lost 5, with 14 bases in between. The CDR3 covers 13 residues. From germline, CDR1 is SGHTA and CDR2 FQGNSA.

The count of this clone is one. The chain employs TRBV28 and TRBJ1-3; D gene ambiguous. Germline CDR1 is MDHEN and CDR2 is SYDVKM. The CDR3 is 14 amino acids. Deletions cut 1 base from V and 4 bases from J, with 8 bases between. CDR3 sequence (DNA): TGTGCCAGCAGTTTATCAGCACAGGGAAACACCATATATTTT. This encodes CASSLSAQGNTIYF.

V usage is TRBV28 and J usage is TRBJ1-5, with D possibly being TRBD1 (5 bases). The ends were cut back, 2 bases at V and 5 bases at J, with 10 bases in the middle. The CDR3 consists of 14 residues. Looked up from germline, CDR1 is MDHEN and CDR2 is SYDVKM. The CDR3 DNA is TGTGCCAGCAGTTTAAGTTCGGGGGATCAGCCCCAGCATTTT. Residues: CASSLSSGDQPQHF.

This clone appeared a single time. The chain joins TRBV19 to TRBJ1-1; D is unclear. Germline loops: CDR1 LNHDA, CDR2 SQIVND (reference sequence). Trimming pared 5 bases from V and 4 bases from J, leaving 20 bases between. The CDR3 loop spans 16 amino acids. CDR3 sequence: CASSPSGKGFFTEAFF. In DNA, the CDR3 is TGTGCCAGTAGTCCAAGCGGGAAGGGCTTTTTCACTGAAGCTTTCTTT.

V usage is TRBV7-2 and J usage is TRBJ1-2; TRBD1 might be the D (6 bases). The CDR3 runs 12 residues. V shed 4 bases and J shed 7 bases, with 10 bases lying between them. Germline V gene sequence: CDR1 SGHTA, CDR2 FQGNSA. CDR3 in amino acids: CASSSGTFGYTF. The CDR3 DNA reads as TGTGCCAGCAGCTCCGGGACATTTGGCTACACCTTC.

The rearrangement links TRBV10-3 to TRBJ2-7, with 8 bases matching TRBD1. Germline CDR1 ENHRY, CDR2 SYGVKD. The CDR3 contains 15 residues. Trimming removed 6 bases from V and 0 bases from J; junction bases left unmatched: 7. The CDR3 DNA reads as TGTGCCATCAGGAGGGACAGGATGCTCTCCTACGAGCAGTACTTC. Translated, it gives CAIRRDRMLSYEQYF.

The chain is built from TRBV5-4 and TRBJ1-6; TRBD1 matches 9 bases. Germline values: CDR1 SGHNT, CDR2 YYREEE (reference sequence). CDR3 length equals 14 residues. Losses at the gene ends were 3 bases for V and 19 bases for J; bases not matched to a gene: 14. CDR3 protein: CASSSGTPGTGIHF. Here the CDR3 DNA reads TGTGCCAGCAGCTCGGGAACCCCGGGGACAGGGATACACTTT.

The V and J genes are TRBV14 and TRBJ1-1; the match to TRBD1 covers 7 bases. The CDR3 totals 15 residues. CDR1 and CDR2 (germline): SGHDN, FVKESK. With 3 bases clipped from V and 3 bases from J, the junction kept 7 bases outside the gene matches. The CDR3, as DNA: TGTGCCAGCAGCCAGCAACAGGGGTTGGACACTGAAGCTTTCTTT. Its translation: CASSQQQGLDTEAFF.

V usage is TRBV7-8 and J usage is TRBJ1-2; D might be TRBD1 (5 bases). In germline, CDR1 is SGHVS, CDR2 FQNEAQ. This CDR3 comprises 18 residues. Trimming stripped 1 base from V and 8 bases from J, with 26 bases between. The CDR3 sequence: CASSLVGRVRAGTEGYTF. CDR3 coding DNA: TGTGCCAGCAGCTTAGTCGGTCGGGTTAGGGCGGGGACGGAAGGCTACACCTTC.